Detailed here is one T cell receptor (beta chain). The clone's antigen remains unknown. Per-base quality was not reported, and no clone a single base away is much larger than it. Ends trimmed: V by 5 bases, J by 2 bases; bases unmatched to a gene: 10. The germline V gene (reference sequence) yields LGHDT for CDR1 and YNNKEL for CDR2. The CDR3 runs 17 amino acids, cysteine and phenylalanine included. Only the CDR3 portion is preserved as DNA: 51 bases, with reading frame beginning at the first base. This sample is drawn from a study of blood T cells in healthy people across ages (dated by TCRdb to about 2015). Context from the whole study: In model experiments, template switching captured roughly one uniquely barcoded TCR beta cDNA molecule for every two T cells. Using deep sequencing normalized with unique cDNA molecular identifiers, the study measured how TCR beta repertoire diversity changes with age. Donors were grouped into four age groups: young (average approximately 15 years), middle-aged (39), aged (about 60) and long-lived (around 80). To avoid experimental bias, donors of different ages were randomly spread across the sequencing lanes. Two additional independent replicas of 1 million unique cDNA reads from the same blood draw were analyzed for two donors (one aged 18 to 30 and one aged 80 or older). Summary of the overall study and its limitations: Compared with the aged group, the long-lived group had more naive CD4+ T cells, fewer expanded clones and increased TCR diversity, suggesting age selection. Because donor CMV infection status was unknown, age-related changes in expanded clonotypes were potentially confounded. Total diversity estimates from one million sequenced T cells were considered lower bounds and underestimates. Observed TCR beta diversity per million T cells fell roughly linearly with age, and a significant reduction was already apparent by age around 39. The percentage of naive T cells measured by flow cytometry correlated strongly with observed TCR beta diversity. Conclusive comparison of naive and antigen-experienced compartments was prevented by the profiling of bulk unsorted PBMCs.

The library came from 5' RACE. The sequencer listed for this sample is Illumina HiSeq 2500. The second PCR ran for about 6 to 12 cycles and used a J-beta primer mix along with a sample-barcoded 5' primer. A unique molecular identifier was introduced onto each TCR beta cDNA molecule by a template-switch 5' adaptor carrying 12 random nucleotides. At least 3 million CDR3-containing paired-end reads were obtained from each sample. The Mint cDNA synthesis kit, primed by a TRBC-specific oligonucleotide, was used to synthesize first-strand cDNA from all RNA. After uracil-DNA glycosylase treatment, a first 18-cycle PCR used universal primers M1SS and BC2_uni_R on all cDNA. The paper's processing steps were these. For normalization, 1 million high-quality reads, each with a distinct molecular identifier, were randomly selected from each sample. Instead of being binned into consensus sequences, reads with shared molecular identifiers were discarded. CDR3 identification, clonotype clustering and error correction used MiTCR with a Q25 quality threshold and the strictest error-elimination algorithm. A nonparametric unseen species model with Euler transformation was used to estimate a lower bound on total TCR beta diversity. Through fastp at Q25 and MiXCR, TCRdb rebuilt clones from the public reads, retaining in-frame beta chains. Every entry covers one CDR3 protein and lists the most common genes and DNA from its rows. For this entry, the V and J calls and clone size follow TCRdb and not the study's own pipeline. The sample table lists hundreds of thousands of distinct CDR3 sequences, 20% to 25% of them with a count of one. The top ten clones comprise 3.5% to 4% of the sample.

Systemically healthy Caucasian individuals from Russia, around 39 in total and aged about 6 to 100 years, were included as donors. Around 9.8 milliliters of peripheral blood were collected from each donor into EDTA-treated Vacutainer tubes. Ficoll-Paque density-gradient centrifugation was used to isolate PBMCs, with at least 7 million per sample. Total RNA was extracted from PBMCs with Trizol reagent, with at least 5.5 micrograms obtained per sample. For every donor, an aliquot of PBMCs went through flow cytometry to measure the percentages of naive CD45RAhigh/CD27high T cells. The receptor comes from a man between 65 and 80 years old in good health. Recombination linked TRBV3-1 to TRBJ2-7, and 12 bases in between align with TRBD2. Sequenced material: blood. For the CDR3, the sequence is CASSFFPSSGRAYEQYF. At the DNA level, the sequence is TGTGCCAGCAGCTTCTTCCCCTCTAGCGGGAGGGCCTACGAGCAGTACTTC.